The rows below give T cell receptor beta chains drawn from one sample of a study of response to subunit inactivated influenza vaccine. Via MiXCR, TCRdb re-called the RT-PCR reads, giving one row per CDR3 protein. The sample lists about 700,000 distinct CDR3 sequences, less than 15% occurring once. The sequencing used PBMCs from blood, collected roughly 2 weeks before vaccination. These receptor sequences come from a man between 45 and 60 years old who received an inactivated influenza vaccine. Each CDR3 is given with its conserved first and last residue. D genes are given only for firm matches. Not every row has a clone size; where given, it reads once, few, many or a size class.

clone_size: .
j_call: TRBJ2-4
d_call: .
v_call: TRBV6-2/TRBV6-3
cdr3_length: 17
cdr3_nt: TGTGCCAGCAGAACGGGACAAACATTCATAGCCAAAAACATTCAGTACTTC
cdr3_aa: CASRTGQTFIAKNIQYF

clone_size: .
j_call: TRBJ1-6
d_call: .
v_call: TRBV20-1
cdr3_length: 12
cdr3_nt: TGCAGTGCTAGAGGGTCCGGGTCACCCCTCCACTTT
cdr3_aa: CSARGSGSPLHF

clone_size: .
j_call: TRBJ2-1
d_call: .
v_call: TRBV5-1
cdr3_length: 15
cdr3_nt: TGCGCCAGCAGCCAAGGGGGGACTTCGTACAATGAGCAGTTCTTC
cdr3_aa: CASSQGGTSYNEQFF

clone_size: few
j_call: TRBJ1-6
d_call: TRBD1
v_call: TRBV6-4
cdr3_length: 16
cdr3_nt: TGTGCCAGCAGTGACTCTCGGCAGGGGGATAATTCACCCCTCCACTTT
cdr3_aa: CASSDSRQGDNSPLHF

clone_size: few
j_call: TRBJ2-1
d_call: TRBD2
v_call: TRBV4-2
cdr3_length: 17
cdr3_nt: TGTGCCAGCAGCCAAGGACTAGCGGGAGGGCCTTACAATGAGCAGTTCTTC
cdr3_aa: CASSQGLAGGPYNEQFF

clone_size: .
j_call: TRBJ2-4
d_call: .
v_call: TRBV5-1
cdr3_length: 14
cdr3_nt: TGCGCCAGCAGCCTCATGCGAGAGTCGAACATTCAGTACTTC
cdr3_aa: CASSLMRESNIQYF

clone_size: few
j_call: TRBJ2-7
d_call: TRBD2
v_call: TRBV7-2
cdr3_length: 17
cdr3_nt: TGTGCCAGCAGCTTAGGACCTAGGACTAGCGGGAGGTTCGAGCAGTACTTC
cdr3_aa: CASSLGPRTSGRFEQYF

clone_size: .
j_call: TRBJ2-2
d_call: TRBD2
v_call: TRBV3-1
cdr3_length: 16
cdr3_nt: TGTGCCAGCAGCCCCGCCGGGACTATTAACACCGGGGAGCTGTTTTTT
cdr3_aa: CASSPAGTINTGELFF

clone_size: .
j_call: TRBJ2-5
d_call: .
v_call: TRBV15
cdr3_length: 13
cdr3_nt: TGTGCCACCAGCAGAGATCCCACGGAGACCCAGTACTTC
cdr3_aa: CATSRDPTETQYF

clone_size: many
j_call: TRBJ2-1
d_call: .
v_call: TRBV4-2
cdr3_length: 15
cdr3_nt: TGTGCCAGCAGCCCAGTTAGAGCTCAATCGGCCATCAGATTCTTC
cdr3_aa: CASSPVRAQSAIRFF

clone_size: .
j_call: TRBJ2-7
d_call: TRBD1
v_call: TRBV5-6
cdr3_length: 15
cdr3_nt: TGTGCCAGCAGCAAAGGACAGGGGGCCTCCTACGAGCAGTACTTC
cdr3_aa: CASSKGQGASYEQYF

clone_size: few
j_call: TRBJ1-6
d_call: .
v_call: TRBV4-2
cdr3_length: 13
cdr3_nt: TGTGCCAGCAGCCAATATCAGGGTGACTCCCTCCACTTT
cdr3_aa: CASSQYQGDSLHF

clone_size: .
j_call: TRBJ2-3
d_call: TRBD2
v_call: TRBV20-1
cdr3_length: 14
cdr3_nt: TGCAGTGCCATAGCGGGAGGACGGACAGATACGCAGTATTTT
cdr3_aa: CSAIAGGRTDTQYF

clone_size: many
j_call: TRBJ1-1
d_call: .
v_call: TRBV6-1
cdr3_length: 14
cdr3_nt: TGTGCCAGCAGTCCACAGACAACGAACACTGAAGCCTTCTTT
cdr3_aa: CASSPQTTNTEAFF

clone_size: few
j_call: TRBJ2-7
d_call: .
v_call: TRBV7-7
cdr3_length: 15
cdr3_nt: TGTGCCAGCAGCTTATTTGACGGACCAACCTACGAGCAGTACTTC
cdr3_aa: CASSLFDGPTYEQYF

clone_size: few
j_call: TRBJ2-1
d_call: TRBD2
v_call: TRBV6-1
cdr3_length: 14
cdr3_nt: TGTGCCAGCAAGGGACTAGCGGGGAACAATGAGCAGTTCTTC
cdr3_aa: CASKGLAGNNEQFF

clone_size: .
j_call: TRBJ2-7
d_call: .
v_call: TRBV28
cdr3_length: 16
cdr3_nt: TGTGCCAGCAGTTTTAGGCCGGGACTCAACATTTACGAGCAGTACTTC
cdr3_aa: CASSFRPGLNIYEQYF

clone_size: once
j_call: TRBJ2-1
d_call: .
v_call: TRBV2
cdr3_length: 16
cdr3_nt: TGTGCCAGCAGGGAGGGGGCGGGGGGCCCTAGCAATGAGCAGTTCTTC
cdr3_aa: CASREGAGGPSNEQFF

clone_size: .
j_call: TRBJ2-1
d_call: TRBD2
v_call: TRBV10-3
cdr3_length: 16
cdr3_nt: TGTGCCATCAGTGAATCGGTGACTAGCGGTTACAATGAGCAGTTCTTC
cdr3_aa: CAISESVTSGYNEQFF

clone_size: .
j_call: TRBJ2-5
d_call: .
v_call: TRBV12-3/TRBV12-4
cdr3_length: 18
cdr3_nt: TGTGCCAGCAGTTTGGCCCCCAGGGCTAGCGCGACTAAAGAGACCCAGTACTTC
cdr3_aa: CASSLAPRASATKETQYF

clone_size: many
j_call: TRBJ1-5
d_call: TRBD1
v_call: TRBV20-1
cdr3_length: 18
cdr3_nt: TGCAGTGCTAGAGAATTCGGGACAGGGGCCTTCAGCAATCAGCCCCAGCATTTT
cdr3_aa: CSAREFGTGAFSNQPQHF

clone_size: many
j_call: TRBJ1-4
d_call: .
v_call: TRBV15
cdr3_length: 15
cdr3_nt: TGTGCCACCAGCCTCCGGGGTCGGGCGAATGAAAAACTGTTTTTT
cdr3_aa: CATSLRGRANEKLFF

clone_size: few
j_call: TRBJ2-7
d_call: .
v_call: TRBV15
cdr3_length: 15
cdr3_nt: TGTGCCACCAGCAGAGATGTAGGAACCCGTTACGAGCAGTACTTC
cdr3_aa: CATSRDVGTRYEQYF

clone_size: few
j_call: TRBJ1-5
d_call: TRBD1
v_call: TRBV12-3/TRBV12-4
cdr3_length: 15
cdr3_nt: TGTGCCAGCAGTACAGGACAGGTGGGCAATCAGCCCCAGCATTTT
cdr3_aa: CASSTGQVGNQPQHF

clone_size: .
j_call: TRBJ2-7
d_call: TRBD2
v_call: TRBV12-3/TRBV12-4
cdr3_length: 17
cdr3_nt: TGTGCCAGCAGAAAGGGGACTAGCGGGAGTAAACAGAGTGAGCAGTACTTC
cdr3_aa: CASRKGTSGSKQSEQYF

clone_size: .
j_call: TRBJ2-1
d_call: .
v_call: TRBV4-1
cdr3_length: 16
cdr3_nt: TGCGCCAGCAGCCAAGATCTGCAGGAGACCTACAATGAGCAGTTCTTC
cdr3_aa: CASSQDLQETYNEQFF

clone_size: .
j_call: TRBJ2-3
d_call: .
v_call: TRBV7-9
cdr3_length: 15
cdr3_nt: TGTGCCAGCAGCTTAGCGGGAGCGCGTTCAGATACGCAGTATTTT
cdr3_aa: CASSLAGARSDTQYF

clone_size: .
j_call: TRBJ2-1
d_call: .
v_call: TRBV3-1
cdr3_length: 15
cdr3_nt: TGTGCCAGCAGCCTAGCCGGGACGGGGTACAATGAGCAGTTCTTC
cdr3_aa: CASSLAGTGYNEQFF

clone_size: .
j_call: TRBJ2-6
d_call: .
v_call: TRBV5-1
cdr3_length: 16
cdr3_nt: TGCGCCAGCAGCCCTATGAGTGGTCGCGGGGCCAACGTCCTGACTTTC
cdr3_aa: CASSPMSGRGANVLTF

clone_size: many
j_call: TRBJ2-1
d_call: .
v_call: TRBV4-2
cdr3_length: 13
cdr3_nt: TGTGCCAGCAGCCAAGTAGGGAACAATGAGCAGTTCTTC
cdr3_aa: CASSQVGNNEQFF

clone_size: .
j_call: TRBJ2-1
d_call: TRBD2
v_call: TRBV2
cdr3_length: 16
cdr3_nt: TGTGCCAGCAGTGAAGCTATCGGGAGGGCCAACAATGAGCAGTTCTTC
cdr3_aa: CASSEAIGRANNEQFF

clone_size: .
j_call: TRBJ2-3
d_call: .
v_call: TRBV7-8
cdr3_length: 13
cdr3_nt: TGTGCCAGCAGCTTTGCGGACACAGATACGCAGTATTTT
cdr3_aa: CASSFADTDTQYF

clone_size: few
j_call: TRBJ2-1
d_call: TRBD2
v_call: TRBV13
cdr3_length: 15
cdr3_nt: TGTGCCAGCACCCCCGGGACTAGCGGGAGGAGTGAGCAGTTCTTC
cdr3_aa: CASTPGTSGRSEQFF